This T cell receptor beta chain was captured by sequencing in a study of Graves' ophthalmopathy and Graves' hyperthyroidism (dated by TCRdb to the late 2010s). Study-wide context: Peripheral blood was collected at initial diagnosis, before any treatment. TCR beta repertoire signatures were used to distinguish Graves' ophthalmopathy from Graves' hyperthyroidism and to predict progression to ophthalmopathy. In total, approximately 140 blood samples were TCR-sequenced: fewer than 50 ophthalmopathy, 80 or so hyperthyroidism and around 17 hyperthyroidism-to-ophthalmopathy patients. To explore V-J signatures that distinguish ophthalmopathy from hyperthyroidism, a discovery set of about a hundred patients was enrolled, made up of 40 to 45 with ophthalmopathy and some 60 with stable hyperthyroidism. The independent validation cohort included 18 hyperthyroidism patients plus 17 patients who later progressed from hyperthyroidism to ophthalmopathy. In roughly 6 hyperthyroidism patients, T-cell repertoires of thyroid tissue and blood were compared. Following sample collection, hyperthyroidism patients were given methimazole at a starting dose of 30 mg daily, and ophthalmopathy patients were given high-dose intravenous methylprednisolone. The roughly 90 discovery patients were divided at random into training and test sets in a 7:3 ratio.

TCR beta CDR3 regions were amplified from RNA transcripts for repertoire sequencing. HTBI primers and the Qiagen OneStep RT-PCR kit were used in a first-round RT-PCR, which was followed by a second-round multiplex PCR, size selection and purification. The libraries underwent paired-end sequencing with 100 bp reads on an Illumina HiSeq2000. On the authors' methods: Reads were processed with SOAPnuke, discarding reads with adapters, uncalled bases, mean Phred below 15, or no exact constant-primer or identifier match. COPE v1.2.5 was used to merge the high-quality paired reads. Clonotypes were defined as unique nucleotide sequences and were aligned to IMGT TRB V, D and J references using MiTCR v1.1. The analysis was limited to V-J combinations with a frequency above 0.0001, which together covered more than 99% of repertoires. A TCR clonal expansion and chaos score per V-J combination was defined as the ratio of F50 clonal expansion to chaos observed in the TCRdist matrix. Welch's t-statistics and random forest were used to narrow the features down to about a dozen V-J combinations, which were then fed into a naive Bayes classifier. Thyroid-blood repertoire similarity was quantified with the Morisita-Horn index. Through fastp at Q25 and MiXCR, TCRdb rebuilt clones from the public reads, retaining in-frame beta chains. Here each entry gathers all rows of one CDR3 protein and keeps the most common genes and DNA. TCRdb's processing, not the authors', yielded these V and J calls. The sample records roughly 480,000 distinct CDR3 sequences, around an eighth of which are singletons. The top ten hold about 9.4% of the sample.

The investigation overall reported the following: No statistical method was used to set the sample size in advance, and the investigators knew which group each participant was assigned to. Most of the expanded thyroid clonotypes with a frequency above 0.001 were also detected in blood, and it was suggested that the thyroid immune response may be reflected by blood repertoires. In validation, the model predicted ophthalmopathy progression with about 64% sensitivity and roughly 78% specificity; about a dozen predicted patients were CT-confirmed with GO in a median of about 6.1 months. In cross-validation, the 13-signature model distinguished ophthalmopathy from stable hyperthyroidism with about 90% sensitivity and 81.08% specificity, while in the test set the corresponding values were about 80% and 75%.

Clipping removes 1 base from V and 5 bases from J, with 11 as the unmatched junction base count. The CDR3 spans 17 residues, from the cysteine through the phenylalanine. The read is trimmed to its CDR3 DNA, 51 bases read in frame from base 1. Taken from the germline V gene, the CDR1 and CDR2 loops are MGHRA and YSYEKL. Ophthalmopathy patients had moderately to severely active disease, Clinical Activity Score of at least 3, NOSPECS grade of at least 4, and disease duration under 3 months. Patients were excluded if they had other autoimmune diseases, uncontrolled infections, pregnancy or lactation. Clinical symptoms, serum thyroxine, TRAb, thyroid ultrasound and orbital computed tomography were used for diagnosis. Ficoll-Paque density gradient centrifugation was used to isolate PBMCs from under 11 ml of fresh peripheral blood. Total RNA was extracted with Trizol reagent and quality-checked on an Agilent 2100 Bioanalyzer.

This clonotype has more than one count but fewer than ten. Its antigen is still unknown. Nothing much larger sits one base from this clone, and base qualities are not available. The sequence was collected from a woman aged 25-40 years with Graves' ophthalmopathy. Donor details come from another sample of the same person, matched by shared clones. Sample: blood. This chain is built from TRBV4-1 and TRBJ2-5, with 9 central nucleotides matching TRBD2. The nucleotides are TGCGCCAGCAGCCAAGTGATAATAGCGGGAGATGATGAGACCCAGTACTTC. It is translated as CASSQVIIAGDDETQYF.